Listed here are 25 T cell receptor beta chains from one sample, sequenced in a study of blood T cell repertoires in COVID-19. Some clones are missing from TCRdb's copy, which holds only in-frame ones; the method was immunoSEQ multiplex PCR. The sample contains approximately 250,000 clones, roughly 79% of which appear only once. Sequences were obtained from PBMCs or T cells enriched from blood (not recorded which). These receptors originate from a man aged 40-50 years who had recovered from COVID-19.

The chain couples TRBV19 to TRBJ1-1, with D maybe TRBD1 (5 bases). From germline, CDR1 is LNHDA and CDR2 SQIVND (reference sequence). CDR3 length equals 15 residues. The V end was cut by 5 bases, the J end by 7 bases, with 20 bases between. The CDR3 coding sequence is TGTGCCAGTAGTCCCCTGCGCAGGGTGGGGGGTGAAGCTTTCTTT. It specifies CASSPLRRVGGEAFF.

The CDR3 DNA reads TGTGCCAGCAGTCCGAGAACAGGGATAGGCAATCAGCCCCAGCATTTT. Amino acids: CASSPRTGIGNQPQHF. V usage is TRBV28 and J usage is TRBJ1-5; D perhaps matches TRBD1 (6 bases). CDR1 is MDHEN and CDR2 is SYDVKM in the germline V gene. The ends were cut back, 5 bases at V and 2 bases at J, with 16 bases in the middle. The length of the CDR3 is 16 residues.

The chain has TRBV3-1 (or the pseudogene TRBV3-2) and TRBJ2-1; D remains ambiguous. V was trimmed by 4 bases and J by 12 bases, leaving 13 bases between them. Germline loops: CDR1 LGHDT, CDR2 YNNKEL (reference sequence). The CDR3 length is 12 residues. CDR3 region: CASSPSETSQFF. CDR3 in DNA: TGTGCCAGCAGCCCCTCCGAGACTTCGCAGTTCTTC.

The rearrangement links TRBV4-1 to TRBJ2-2; tentative D call: TRBD2 (6 bases). Trimming cost V 1 base and J 6 bases, with 18 bases left between them. From germline, CDR1 is MGHRA and CDR2 YSYEKL. CDR3 size: 17 residues. CDR3 in amino acids: CASSQAAFLARSGELFF. The CDR3 coding sequence is TGCGCCAGCAGCCAAGCCGCCTTTCTAGCGCGGTCCGGGGAGCTGTTTTTT.

DNA of the CDR3: TGTGCCAGCACACTACAGAACACTGAAGCTTTCTTT. This gives the protein CASTLQNTEAFF. The rearrangement joins TRBV2 to TRBJ1-1; D is unclear. Deletions cut 7 bases from V and 1 base from J, with 7 bases between. Germline assignment: CDR1 SNHLY and CDR2 FYNNEI. The CDR3 covers 12 residues.

V and J are TRBV4-1 and TRBJ1-5; tentatively, D is TRBD1 (5 bases). With 3 bases removed from V and 7 bases from J, the gap between germline ends came to 16 bases. Germline lookup yields CDR1 MGHRA and CDR2 YSYEKL. The CDR3 length is 15 residues. The DNA of the CDR3 is TGCGCCAGCAGCCAGGATCTGGCCGGGGGACAGCCCCAGCATTTT. Residues: CASSQDLAGGQPQHF.

The chain has TRBV9 and TRBJ2-7; no reliable D call. The CDR3 is 13 amino acids. V was pared by 2 bases and J by 4 bases, with 10 bases between. Germline loops: CDR1 SGDLS, CDR2 YYNGEE. In nucleotides, the CDR3 is TGTGCCAGCAGCGTGTTACCTGAGTACGAGCAGTACTTC. Translating gives CASSVLPEYEQYF.

The chain uses TRBV5-4 and TRBJ2-7, with 9 bases identical to TRBD1. There are 14 residues in the CDR3. V was pared by 4 bases and J by 3 bases, with 5 bases of the junction left unmatched. Germline CDR1 is SGHNT and CDR2 is YYREEE (reference sequence). This CDR3 is CASSPRTGDYEQYF. DNA of the CDR3: TGTGCCAGCAGCCCGAGGACAGGGGACTACGAGCAGTACTTC.

This clone was observed once. This chain joins TRBV6-5 and TRBJ1-6, with 9 nucleotides matching TRBD1. This CDR3 comprises 15 residues. With V trimmed by 6 bases and J by 7 bases, 7 bases remained unmatched. The germline V gene has CDR1 MNHEY and CDR2 SVGAGI. The CDR3 region has the DNA TGTGCCAGCAGAGTACAGGGGGCGGCGAATTCACCCCTCCACTTT. This translates into CASRVQGAANSPLHF.

The chain combines TRBV19 with TRBJ2-7, with 11 positions matching TRBD2. The junction had 11 bases not matched to a gene; V was cut back by 6 bases and J by 7 bases. Germline V gene data show CDR1 as LNHDA and CDR2 as SQIVND (reference sequence). The CDR3 is 15 amino acids. The CDR3 is CASRETSGGLQEQYF. The CDR3 nucleotides read TGTGCCAGTAGGGAAACTAGCGGGGGACTCCAAGAGCAGTACTTC.

V is TRBV4-2 and J is TRBJ1-2; TRBD1 matches at 9 bases. The CDR3 length is 16 residues. The J segment lost 6 bases and the V segment lost 0 bases, leaving 8 bases of the junction unmatched. CDR1 is LGHNA, CDR2 YNFKEQ, per germline. The CDR3 DNA reads TGTGCCAGCAGCCAAGAGGTGACAGGGGGGATCCATGGCTACACCTTC. It is translated as CASSQEVTGGIHGYTF.

The DNA of the CDR3 is TGTGCCAGCAGCTTGGCGACAGGAGTCACTGAAGCTTTCTTT. Protein sequence: CASSLATGVTEAFF. The chain uses TRBV7-2 and TRBJ1-1; TRBD1 is a possible D gene (6 bases). V was clipped by 3 bases and J by 4 bases, with 12 bases between them. This CDR3 comprises 14 residues. CDR1 is SGHTA and CDR2 is FQGNSA in the germline V gene.

This chain connects TRBV5-4 to TRBJ2-4; D might be TRBD2 (5 bases). The V end lost 3 bases, the J end lost 0 bases, and 13 bases lay between the germline ends. This CDR3 has 16 amino acids. Per germline, CDR1 SGHNT and CDR2 YYREEE (reference sequence). The chain's CDR3 is CASSSGEHIAKNIQYF. The CDR3 bases are TGTGCCAGCAGCTCCGGGGAGCACATAGCCAAAAACATTCAGTACTTC.

The chain is built from TRBV5-5 and TRBJ2-5, with unresolved D. This CDR3 spans 14 amino acids. Trimming shortened V by 1 base and J by 2 bases, and 9 bases separated the two germline ends. Germline lookup yields CDR1 SGHKS and CDR2 YYEKEE (reference sequence). The CDR3 DNA reads as TGTGCCAGCAGCTTGTTTTCACAGCAAGAGACCCAGTACTTC. Translation gives CASSLFSQQETQYF.

The rearrangement uses TRBV2 and TRBJ1-5, with 8 bases fitting TRBD1. The CDR3 contains 18 residues. In germline, CDR1 is SNHLY, CDR2 FYNNEI. V dropped 5 bases and J dropped 2; count of bases not matched to a gene: 14. The CDR3 sequence: CASSSRTGRGMGNQPQHF. The CDR3 DNA sequence: TGTGCCAGCAGTTCTAGGACAGGGAGGGGAATGGGCAATCAGCCCCAGCATTTT.

The chain combines TRBV14 with TRBJ1-2; 10 nucleotides align to TRBD1. The length of the CDR3 is 18 residues. The junction had 8 bases not matched to a gene; V was cut back by 1 base and J by 0 bases. Germline V gene lookup returns CDR1 SGHDN and CDR2 FVKESK. DNA of the CDR3: TGTGCCAGCAGCCAAGTCGTGGGACAGGGGAGCGCTAACTATGGCTACACCTTC. Its protein is CASSQVVGQGSANYGYTF.

For this clone: Other DNA sequences in the sample encode the same CDR3. This rearrangement joins TRBV5-1 to TRBJ1-1, with a possible D match to TRBD1 (5 bases). Germline V lookup: CDR1 SGHRS, CDR2 YFSETQ. The CDR3 covers 15 residues. V lost 0 bases to trimming and J lost 5 bases, with 14 bases between them. CDR3 DNA: TGCGCCAGCAGCTTGGTTCAGGGCGCAGGTACTGAAGCTTTCTTT. Residues: CASSLVQGAGTEAFF.

The chain uses TRBV6-5 and TRBJ1-6, with no clear D. There are 11 residues in the CDR3. The V end was cut by 4 bases, the J end by 7 bases, with 2 bases between. CDR1 and CDR2 from the germline V gene are MNHEY and SVGAGI. Written as DNA, the CDR3 is TGTGCCAGCAGTTCAAATTCACCCCTCCACTTT. This gives the protein CASSSNSPLHF.

This chain uses TRBV9 with TRBJ1-2; D remains ambiguous. The CDR3 runs 14 residues. Germline CDR1 SGDLS, CDR2 YYNGEE. V lost 0 bases to trimming and J lost 7 bases, with 13 bases between them. The CDR3 loop is CASSVDGTTGGYTF. CDR3 bases: TGTGCCAGCAGCGTAGACGGCACGACGGGTGGCTACACCTTC.

The chain joins TRBV30 to TRBJ2-1, with TRBD1 as a possible D gene (6 bases). The CDR3 consists of 14 residues. Trimming took 5 bases from V and 9 from J, leaving 20 bases between them. Germline V lookup: CDR1 GTSNPN, CDR2 SVGIG (reference sequence). DNA of the CDR3: TGTGCCTGGGCCCTCTACAGGGTTGGGGGTGAGCAGTTCTTC. It is translated as CAWALYRVGGEQFF.

The chain joins TRBV27 to TRBJ1-6; D is possibly TRBD1 (6 bases). The CDR3 spans 12 residues. The V and J ends lost 5 bases and 10 bases respectively, with 9 bases between them. Germline-derived CDR1 and CDR2 are MNHEY and SMNVEV (reference sequence). The CDR3 region has the DNA TGTGCCAGCAGTGTAGGGGGATCACCCCTCCACTTT. Translating gives CASSVGGSPLHF.

The V and J genes are TRBV5-1 and TRBJ2-5, with D perhaps TRBD1 (5 bases). Trimming cost V 5 bases and J 2 bases, with 7 bases left between them. CDR1 is SGHRS, CDR2 YFSETQ, per germline. The length of the CDR3 is 12 residues. CDR3 DNA: TGCGCCAGCAGACAGGTGCAAGAGACCCAGTACTTC. Translation: CASRQVQETQYF.

The rearrangement links TRBV5-1 to TRBJ1-5; 9 nucleotides agree with TRBD1. Germline-derived CDR1 and CDR2 are SGHRS and YFSETQ. The V gene end was trimmed by 2 bases and the J gene end by 7 bases; junction bases not matched to a gene: 7. The length of the CDR3 is 15 residues. Here the CDR3 DNA reads TGCGCCAGCAGCTTTATGACAGGGGGGGGACAGCCCCAGCATTTT. It specifies CASSFMTGGGQPQHF.

This clone was seen only once. The V call is TRBV7-3, the J call TRBJ2-7, with 11 positions matching TRBD2. The CDR3 totals 15 residues. Germline CDR1 reads SGHTA; CDR2 reads FQGTGA. V lost 2 bases and J lost 7; bases outside the gene matches: 7. The CDR3 DNA reads TGTGCCAGCAGCTTAGGACTAGCGGGCCCCCGGGAGCAGTACTTC. This gives the protein CASSLGLAGPREQYF.

The chain links TRBV5-1 to TRBJ2-5; TRBD2 agrees at 9 bases. The CDR3 loop spans 15 amino acids. Germline-derived CDR1 and CDR2 are SGHRS and YFSETQ. Germline trimming cut 0 bases from V and 5 bases from J; bases unmatched to any gene: 5. As DNA, the CDR3 is TGCGCCAGCAGCTTGGACCTAGCGGGAACTGAGACCCAGTACTTC. The encoded protein is CASSLDLAGTETQYF.